This T cell receptor (beta chain) was recovered during a study of T cells in Graves' hyperthyroidism and ophthalmopathy. RNA transcripts were the template for amplifying TCR beta CDR3 regions. The HTBI primer set served for first-round RT-PCR of the TCR CDR3. TCRdb passed the multiplex PCR reads through MiXCR, listing each CDR3 protein once. The top ten clones hold around 4.5% of a sample with hundreds of thousands of distinct CDR3 sequences, roughly 15% of them seen once. Duration under 3 months, a NOSPECS grade of at least 4, and a Clinical Activity Score of at least 3 characterized the ophthalmopathy patients. Per the germline V gene, CDR1 is MDHEN and CDR2 is SYDVKM. This CDR3 region has 16 residues. The germline V and J ends were trimmed by 8 bases and 4 bases, with 22 bases remaining between them. This clonotype was seen a few times.

This chain uses TRBV28 with TRBJ2-3; D ambiguous. The sample consisted of blood. The receptor's source is a woman in her thirties or forties with Graves' ophthalmopathy. CDR3 sequence: CASAPISNTGSDTQYF. CDR3 DNA: TGTGCCAGCGCCCCCATATCTAACACCGGTTCAGATACGCAGTATTTT.